Listed below are T cell receptor beta chains from one sample, sequenced in a study of blood T cell repertoires in COVID-19. The repertoire was sequenced with immunoSEQ multiplex PCR; TCRdb's copy has only in-frame clones and lacks some. In the table there are 200,000 to 250,000 clones, about 83% of which are singletons. Sample: peripheral blood. The receptor set was obtained from a human donor in a cohort sampled during active COVID-19. Both conserved end residues are part of each CDR3. A D gene is named only where the DNA matches it firmly. Clone size is given for some rows only: seen once, a few or many times, or a class if the clone is expanded.

v_call	j_call	clone_size	d_call	cdr3_length	cdr3_aa	cdr3_nt
TRBV3-1/TRBV3-2	TRBJ2-3	-	TRBD2	13	CASSQGGGLSQYF	TGTGCCAGCAGCCAAGGGGGGGGATTATCGCAGTATTTT
TRBV15	TRBJ2-3	-	TRBD2	17	CATSREFLAGLADTQYF	TGTGCCACCAGCAGAGAATTTTTAGCGGGATTAGCAGATACGCAGTATTTT
TRBV7-2	TRBJ2-7	-	TRBD2	15	CASRMASGGYYEQYF	TGTGCCAGCAGGATGGCTAGCGGGGGGTACTACGAGCAGTACTTC
TRBV2	TRBJ1-2	-	-	14	CASRPGGINYGYTF	TGTGCCAGCAGACCCGGGGGGATTAACTATGGCTACACCTTC
TRBV30	TRBJ1-1	-	-	13	CACKGQPNTEAFF	TGTGCCTGTAAGGGGCAGCCCAACACTGAAGCTTTCTTT
TRBV3-1/TRBV3-2	TRBJ2-1	-	TRBD2	19	CASSQEGGLAGGLGDEQFF	TGTGCCAGCAGCCAAGAGGGCGGACTAGCGGGGGGGCTTGGGGATGAGCAGTTCTTC
TRBV20-1	TRBJ2-3	-	-	14	CSASLRGTTDTQYF	TGCAGTGCTAGTCTCCGGGGGACGACAGATACGCAGTATTTT
TRBV9	TRBJ1-1	-	-	15	CASSVQAQGNTEAFF	TGTGCCAGCAGCGTACAGGCCCAGGGGAACACTGAAGCTTTCTTT
TRBV24-1	TRBJ2-5	-	TRBD2	14	CATSVGSGTETQYF	TGTGCCACCAGTGTAGGTAGCGGGACAGAGACCCAGTACTTC
TRBV18	TRBJ2-7	-	TRBD1	15	CASSPGQGAIYEQYF	TGTGCCAGCTCACCTGGACAGGGGGCCATCTACGAGCAGTACTTC
TRBV6-2/TRBV6-3	TRBJ1-2	-	TRBD1	15	CASSQGDRPLYGYTF	TGTGCCAGCAGTCAGGGGGATAGGCCTCTCTATGGCTACACCTTC
TRBV20-1	TRBJ2-1	once	TRBD2	15	CSASLAGDAYNEQFF	TGCAGTGCTAGTCTAGCGGGAGACGCCTACAATGAGCAGTTCTTC
TRBV19	TRBJ2-3	once	TRBD1	16	CASSYQGQGASDTQYF	TGTGCCAGTAGTTATCAGGGACAGGGGGCTTCAGATACGCAGTATTTT
TRBV10-3	TRBJ1-5	-	TRBD1	15	CAISEGQGENQPQHF	TGTGCCATCAGTGAGGGACAGGGGGAAAATCAGCCCCAGCATTTT
TRBV6-5	TRBJ1-1	few	TRBD1	12	CASSRTGIEAFF	TGTGCCAGCAGTCGGACAGGAATTGAAGCTTTCTTT
TRBV28	TRBJ2-7	-	TRBD2	15	CASSLSGTRGNEQYF	TGTGCCAGCAGTTTATCCGGGACTAGAGGGAACGAGCAGTACTTC
TRBV2	TRBJ2-5	-	-	12	CASSLLKETQYF	TGTGCCAGCTCTCTTCTAAAAGAGACCCAGTACTTC
TRBV4-1	TRBJ2-2	-	TRBD2	15	CASSRGGANTGELFF	TGCGCCAGCAGTAGGGGAGGGGCGAACACCGGGGAGCTGTTTTTT
TRBV5-1	TRBJ1-2	-	TRBD1	15	CASSTGAGTGFGYTF	TGCGCCAGCAGCACGGGAGCCGGGACAGGGTTTGGCTACACCTTC
TRBV19	TRBJ2-2	-	-	15	CASSILSTGGGELFF	TGTGCCAGTAGTATCCTCTCGACAGGTGGCGGGGAGCTGTTTTTT
TRBV27	TRBJ1-1	-	-	19	CASSWTQGQGRWWSTEAFF	TGTGCCAGCAGTTGGACCCAGGGGCAAGGAAGGTGGTGGAGCACTGAAGCTTTCTTT
TRBV6-5	TRBJ2-3	-	-	13	CASRQQGIVTQYF	TGTGCCAGCAGACAACAGGGAATAGTGACGCAGTATTTT
TRBV25-1	TRBJ1-2	-	TRBD1	16	CASSEGQGALVYGYTF	TGTGCCAGCAGTGAAGGACAGGGGGCCCTGGTCTATGGCTACACCTTC
TRBV24-1	TRBJ1-5	-	-	13	CATSDRTVQPQHF	TGTGCCACCAGTGACAGGACAGTCCAGCCCCAGCATTTT
TRBV7-2	TRBJ1-1	-	TRBD1	14	CASSFKQGDTEAFF	TGTGCCAGCAGCTTTAAACAGGGGGACACTGAAGCTTTCTTT
TRBV9	TRBJ2-7	-	-	14	CASSVAGTSYEQYF	TGTGCCAGCAGCGTAGCCGGGACATCCTACGAGCAGTACTTC
TRBV6-1	TRBJ1-3	-	-	13	CASSETVRNTIYF	TGTGCCAGCAGTGAAACAGTGAGAAACACCATATATTTT
TRBV3-1/TRBV3-2	TRBJ1-2	-	TRBD1	15	CASSQGRTGFGGYTF	TGTGCCAGCAGCCAAGGGCGGACAGGGTTCGGTGGCTACACCTTC
TRBV2	TRBJ2-7	-	TRBD1	14	CASSSDRVRGEQYF	TGTGCCAGCAGTAGCGACAGGGTCCGGGGCGAGCAGTACTTC
TRBV2	TRBJ2-1	once	-	12	CASSVSRGEQFF	TGTGCCAGCAGCGTTAGTCGCGGGGAGCAGTTCTTC
TRBV5-1	TRBJ2-5	-	TRBD1	18	CASSLGQGAGGLQETQYF	TGCGCCAGCAGCTTGGGACAGGGGGCCGGGGGTCTCCAAGAGACCCAGTACTTC
TRBV6-6	TRBJ1-6	-	-	15	CASSLGHTYNSPLHF	TGTGCCAGCAGTTTGGGACATACCTATAATTCACCCCTCCACTTT
TRBV11-2	TRBJ1-3	-	-	17	CASSLGRILISGNTIYF	TGTGCCAGCAGCTTAGGCAGGATCCTGATTTCTGGAAACACCATATATTTT
TRBV18	TRBJ1-1	-	-	15	CASSPREGKNTEAFF	TGTGCCAGCTCACCAAGGGAGGGAAAAAACACTGAAGCTTTCTTT
TRBV15	TRBJ1-6	-	TRBD1	15	CATSPALTGASPLHF	TGTGCCACCAGCCCCGCCCTGACAGGGGCTTCACCCCTCCACTTT
TRBV7-2	TRBJ1-3	-	-	16	CASSSTTGLTGNTIYF	TGTGCCAGCAGCTCCACGACAGGTCTCACTGGAAACACCATATATTTT
TRBV5-1	TRBJ2-1	-	-	14	CASSPRDSYNEQFF	TGCGCCAGCAGCCCGCGGGACAGCTACAATGAGCAGTTCTTC
TRBV20-1	TRBJ2-3	-	-	14	CSASPAGTEVAQYF	TGCAGTGCTAGTCCCGCGGGCACGGAGGTGGCGCAGTATTTT
TRBV7-8	TRBJ1-1	-	TRBD1	15	CASSSRRDRGTEAFF	TGTGCCAGCAGCTCACGCCGGGACAGGGGAACTGAAGCTTTCTTT
TRBV6-4	TRBJ2-2	-	TRBD2	18	CASKASGGANAATGELFF	TGTGCCAGCAAAGCTAGCGGGGGGGCCAACGCGGCCACCGGGGAGCTGTTTTTT
TRBV6-5	TRBJ2-7	-	TRBD1	16	CASSYRIRTGRSEQYF	TGTGCCAGCAGTTACCGTATCAGGACAGGGAGGTCCGAGCAGTACTTC
TRBV6-5	TRBJ2-7	-	TRBD1	13	CASSYNRGHEQYF	TGTGCCAGCAGTTACAACAGGGGTCACGAGCAGTACTTC
TRBV7-7	TRBJ2-1	-	TRBD1	13	CASSKDRVNEQFF	TGTGCTAGCAGCAAGGACAGGGTAAATGAGCAGTTCTTC
TRBV7-7	TRBJ2-1	-	TRBD2	19	CASGPLPGLAGVSGNEQFF	TGTGCTAGCGGTCCTCTCCCGGGACTAGCGGGAGTTAGCGGGAATGAGCAGTTCTTC
TRBV5-5	TRBJ1-2	-	-	17	CASSLFPEGTGSYGYTF	TGTGCCAGCAGCTTGTTCCCCGAGGGGACCGGGAGTTATGGCTACACCTTC
TRBV4-2	TRBJ2-3	few	TRBD2	17	CASSPSGLAGGLGTQYF	TGTGCCAGCAGCCCCTCCGGACTAGCGGGGGGGCTTGGTACGCAGTATTTT
TRBV7-2	TRBJ1-5	-	-	14	CATSQWAFNQPQHF	TGTGCCACATCCCAATGGGCCTTCAATCAGCCCCAGCATTTT
TRBV19	TRBJ1-5	-	TRBD1	13	CASSLTGVQPQHF	TGTGCCAGTAGTCTGACAGGGGTCCAGCCCCAGCATTTT
TRBV19	TRBJ2-5	-	TRBD1	16	CASRKTTGVFRETQYF	TGTGCCAGCCGTAAAACGACAGGGGTTTTTCGAGAGACCCAGTACTTC
TRBV28	TRBJ2-3	-	TRBD1	16	CASTLGTGTGPDTQYF	TGTGCCAGCACCCTAGGGACCGGGACAGGGCCAGATACGCAGTATTTT
TRBV7-2	TRBJ1-2	-	TRBD1	15	CASSPPGTGTYGYTF	TGTGCCAGCAGCCCACCCGGGACAGGGACCTATGGCTACACCTTC
TRBV12-3/TRBV12-4	TRBJ2-7	once	-	13	CASSRDYRYEQYF	TGTGCCAGCAGCCGAGACTATCGTTACGAGCAGTACTTC
TRBV6-5	TRBJ2-7	-	-	15	CASSKDRQSSYEQYF	TGTGCCAGCAGTAAGGACAGACAGAGCTCCTACGAGCAGTACTTC